The 28 T cell receptor beta chains below were found in one sample sequenced in a study of blood T cell dynamics during melanoma immunotherapy. The data were produced by immunoSEQ multiplex PCR, yet TCRdb's version contains in-frame clones alone and is incomplete. The sample holds around 8,000 clones, around 83% seen once. Documented time point: week 3, after first cycle of checkpoint inhibitor. This specimen was blood, taken from a patient treated with checkpoint blockade. The origin of the receptors is a human donor with melanoma.

The J gene is TRBJ2-7, the V gene TRBV23-1, with no clear D. TRBV23-1 is recorded as an ORF, its role being uncertain. V gave up 0 bases and J gave up 1 base, with 7 bases separating them. This CDR3 is built from 14 residues. CDR3 sequence: CASSQSQPSYEQYF. The CDR3 nucleotides are TGCGCCAGCAGTCAATCCCAGCCTTCCTACGAGCAGTACTTC.

This clone has only one observation. The chain recombines TRBV27 with TRBJ1-4; D is perhaps TRBD1 (6 bases). The CDR3 totals 17 residues. Germline loops: CDR1 MNHEY, CDR2 SMNVEV (reference sequence). V gave up 5 bases and J gave up 0 bases, with 16 bases separating them. CDR3 in amino acids: CASSPYSQGSTNEKLFF. The CDR3 DNA follows: TGTGCCAGCAGTCCCTACTCACAGGGATCAACTAATGAAAAACTGTTTTTT.

The J gene is TRBJ1-2, the V gene TRBV5-4, with D unresolved. The V and J ends lost 0 bases and 4 bases respectively, with 7 bases between them. Germline V gene lookup returns CDR1 SGHNT and CDR2 YYREEE (reference sequence). The CDR3 totals 13 residues. CDR3 sequence: CASSLGQVYGYTF. In DNA form, the CDR3 reads TGTGCCAGCAGCTTGGGTCAGGTCTATGGCTACACCTTC. Using reference TRBV5-4 and TRBJ1-2 for the parts outside the CDR3, the full variable domain is ETGVTQSPTHLIKTRGQQVTLRCSSQSGHNTVSWYQQALGQGPQFIFQYYREEENGRGNFPPRFSGLQFPNYSSELNVNALELDDSALYLCASSLGQVYGYTFGSGTRLTVV.

This rearrangement joins TRBV5-1 to TRBJ2-7; TRBD1 aligns across 8 bases. From germline, CDR1 is SGHRS and CDR2 YFSETQ. The V segment lost 4 bases and the J segment 2 bases; nucleotides outside the gene matches: 8. The CDR3 totals 15 residues. The CDR3 reads CASSVQGGATYEQYF. DNA for the CDR3: TGCGCCAGCAGCGTACAGGGGGGCGCGACCTACGAGCAGTACTTC.

Concerning this clone: One end of the junction does not line up with germline, which may come from a read error. For the CDR3, the DNA is TGTGCCGGCAGCTTAACCGGGACAGGGGCCTATGGCTACACCTTC. This gives the protein CAGSLTGTGAYGYTF. V and J are TRBV7-3 and TRBJ1-2; 10 nucleotides match TRBD1. The CDR3 is 15 amino acids. Germline CDR1 and CDR2: SGHTA and FQGTGA.

The chain couples TRBV10-3 to TRBJ1-5; D is perhaps TRBD1 (5 bases). Trimming pared 3 bases from V and 5 bases from J, leaving 11 bases between. The CDR3 has 14 amino acids. Germline-derived CDR1 and CDR2 are ENHRY and SYGVKD. CDR3 DNA: TGTGCCATCAGTGAAGGGGCCCCCCATCAGCCCCAGCATTTT. Translating gives CAISEGAPHQPQHF.

A few counts support this clone. The chain links TRBV2 to TRBJ2-7, with 10 bases aligning to TRBD2. The CDR3 loop spans 13 amino acids. CDR1 is SNHLY and CDR2 is FYNNEI in the germline V gene. V shed 7 bases, J shed 3 bases, and the junction held 3 bases outside the gene matches. CDR3 protein: CASIGLADYEQYF. The CDR3 DNA sequence: TGTGCCAGCATTGGACTAGCGGACTACGAGCAGTACTTC.

This clone was counted between two and nine times. V usage is TRBV9 and J usage is TRBJ1-3; TRBD1 aligns across 7 bases. Germline trimming cut 4 bases from V and 13 bases from J; bases unmatched to any gene: 20. The germline gives CDR1 SGDLS, CDR2 YYNGEE. The CDR3 runs 16 residues. The CDR3 nucleotides read TGTGCCAGCAGCCCACCGATGTCGGCAGGGGGGGGTAGAATATATTTT. The encoded protein is CASSPPMSAGGGRIYF.

The J gene is TRBJ1-4, the V gene TRBV6-5, with D unresolved. The CDR3 loop spans 13 amino acids. Looked up from germline, CDR1 is MNHEY and CDR2 is SVGAGI. V lost 2 bases and J lost 5, with 6 bases in between. In nucleotides, the CDR3 is TGTGCCAGCAGTTACATGCGGAATGAAAAACTGTTTTTT. This codes for CASSYMRNEKLFF.

This rearrangement joins TRBV19 to TRBJ2-7; the D gene is possibly TRBD1 (6 bases). This CDR3 has 14 amino acids. Germline-derived CDR1 and CDR2 are LNHDA and SQIVND (reference sequence). The V end lost 1 base, the J end lost 7 bases, and 14 bases lay between the germline ends. The CDR3 loop reads CASSIVGTPLEQYF. CDR3 bases: TGTGCCAGTAGTATAGTAGGGACACCCTTGGAGCAGTACTTC.

The gene calls are TRBV4-1 and TRBJ2-1; D is perhaps TRBD2 (5 bases). The CDR3 covers 17 residues. Trimming left V 0 bases short and J 0 bases short, with 12 bases between. Looked up from germline, CDR1 is MGHRA and CDR2 is YSYEKL. The CDR3 DNA follows: TGCGCCAGCAGCCAAGAGTACGGAGGAAGCTCCTACAATGAGCAGTTCTTC. Its protein product is CASSQEYGGSSYNEQFF.

This clone was detected only a few times. This chain links TRBV10-3 with TRBJ1-1; tentative D call: TRBD1 (6 bases). Per the germline V gene, CDR1 is ENHRY and CDR2 is SYGVKD. This CDR3 is built from 14 residues. V lost 0 bases and J 5 bases, leaving 10 bases between the germline ends. CDR3 sequence (DNA): TGTGCCATCAGTGAGTCTAGGGGGTCGACTGAAGCTTTCTTT. It codes for CAISESRGSTEAFF.

V and J are TRBV10-3 and TRBJ2-6; 7 bases line up with TRBD1. J lost 0 bases, V lost 4 bases, and 12 bases had no gene match. CDR3 length equals 19 residues. Germline V gives CDR1 ENHRY, CDR2 SYGVKD. This CDR3 reads CAISAITGEPYSGANVLTF. As DNA, the CDR3 is TGTGCCATCAGTGCAATCACAGGGGAACCATACTCTGGGGCCAACGTCCTGACTTTC.

The chain couples TRBV5-1 to TRBJ2-2; D gene unclear. The CDR3 runs to 13 residues. Looked up from germline, CDR1 is SGHRS and CDR2 is YFSETQ. V lost 3 bases, J lost 3 bases, and 6 bases lay in between. CDR3 loop: CASSSTHTGELFF. The CDR3 DNA sequence: TGCGCCAGCAGCTCGACTCACACCGGGGAGCTGTTTTTT.

This clone was observed a few times. The chain employs TRBV2 and TRBJ2-7; D uncertain. The CDR3 is 11 residues long. The V and J ends lost 1 base and 8 bases respectively, with 6 bases between them. The germline gives CDR1 SNHLY, CDR2 FYNNEI. The CDR3 protein is CASSEDRQQYF. Here the CDR3 DNA reads TGTGCCAGCAGTGAAGACCGCCAGCAGTACTTC.

J is TRBJ2-5 and V is TRBV11-1; 9 nucleotides match TRBD2. Gene TRBJ2-7 matches the end of the DNA better, so the J call may be wrong. The CDR3 has 15 residues. CDR1 and CDR2 (germline): SGHAT, FQDESV (reference sequence). The CDR3 DNA is TGTGCCAGCAGTCCGATTAGCGGGAGCCTCTACGAGCAGTACTTC. As protein: CASSPISGSLYEQYF.

The chain has TRBV10-3 and TRBJ1-4; TRBD1 matches 9 bases. The CDR3 is 15 amino acids. From germline, CDR1 is ENHRY and CDR2 SYGVKD. The junction had 3 bases not matched to a gene; V was cut back by 2 bases and J by 5 bases. The DNA of the CDR3 is TGTGCCATCAGTGAGCGCGGGACAGGGAATGAAAAACTGTTTTTT. This codes for CAISERGTGNEKLFF.

The chain couples TRBV19 to TRBJ1-2; tentatively, D is TRBD1 (6 bases). V gave up 8 bases and J gave up 8 bases, with 21 bases separating them. The CDR3 has 14 amino acids. CDR1 LNHDA and CDR2 SQIVND come from the germline V gene (reference sequence). This chain's CDR3 is CASSRGGTMGGYTF. The CDR3 DNA reads as TGTGCCAGTTCCAGGGGAGGGACCATGGGAGGCTACACCTTC.

The V gene is TRBV21-1, the J gene TRBJ1-2; the table's D call of TRBD1 was not tested on the DNA. TRBV21-1 is a recognized pseudogene. This CDR3 contains 15 residues. The CDR3 DNA reads TGTGCCAGCAGCAAATTTGCAACGACAGCCCATGGCTACACCTTC. Its translation is CASSKFATTAHGYTF.

A few counts support this clone. V gene TRBV15 combines with J gene TRBJ1-3, with D hard to call. Germline-derived CDR1 and CDR2 are LNHNV and YYDKDF (reference sequence). V was clipped by 1 base and J by 0 bases, with 7 bases between them. This CDR3 region has 15 residues. CDR3 sequence reads: CATSRGTDSGNTIYF. CDR3 nucleotides: TGTGCCACCAGCAGAGGGACGGACTCTGGAAACACCATATATTTT.

The chain links TRBV28 to TRBJ1-5; tentatively, D is TRBD1 (5 bases). The CDR3 extends over 14 amino acids. Germline V CDR1 and CDR2: MDHEN, SYDVKM. V was cut by 3 bases and J by 7 bases, with 13 bases left in between. Here the CDR3 reads CASSFRQRDQPQHF. As DNA, the CDR3 is TGTGCCAGCAGTTTCAGGCAGAGGGACCAGCCCCAGCATTTT.

The chain carries TRBV15 and TRBJ1-2; 8 nucleotides align to TRBD1. Germline V gene data show CDR1 as LNHNV and CDR2 as YYDKDF (reference sequence). There are 17 residues in the CDR3. Unmatched junction bases numbered 9, after V lost 3 bases and J lost 0 bases. CDR3: CATSRDRELTTNYGYTF. The CDR3 DNA sequence: TGTGCCACCAGCAGGGACAGGGAGCTAACTACTAACTATGGCTACACCTTC.

The J gene is TRBJ1-1, the V gene TRBV28, with TRBD1 as a possible D gene (5 bases). V was cut by 3 bases and J by 4 bases, with 12 bases left in between. Germline loops: CDR1 MDHEN, CDR2 SYDVKM. This CDR3 has 14 amino acids. CDR3 bases: TGTGCCAGCAGTTTGGAGGGGTGGGGCACTGAAGCTTTCTTT. Translated, it gives CASSLEGWGTEAFF. The full variable domain, in which reference TRBV28 and TRBJ1-1 provide the parts outside the CDR3, is DVKVTQSSRYLVKRTGEKVFLECVQDMDHENMFWYRQDPGLGLRLIYFSYDVKMKEKGDIPEGYSVSREKKERFSLILESASTNQTSMYLCASSLEGWGTEAFFGQGTRLTVV.

This clone was seen a single time. The CDR3 bases are TGTGCCAGCAGTGAAAGACAGGGGGCCTCTGAAGCTTTCTTT. Protein product: CASSERQGASEAFF. The chain links TRBV6-1 to TRBJ1-1; 10 bases agree with TRBD1. The CDR3 consists of 14 residues. V lost 2 bases, J lost 6 bases, and 3 bases stayed unmatched. The germline V gene encodes CDR1 MNHNS and CDR2 SASEGT.

The chain links TRBV5-4 to TRBJ2-5; no firm D call. V was shortened by 3 bases and J by 11 bases, with 11 bases between the two germline ends. The germline V gene encodes CDR1 SGHNT and CDR2 YYREEE (reference sequence). The CDR3 loop spans 11 amino acids. CDR3 DNA: TGTGCCAGCAGCTCTGCGCTGGAGCAGTACTTC. The encoded protein is CASSSALEQYF.

The chain uses TRBV18 and TRBJ2-7; 9 bases agree with TRBD2. The CDR3 covers 16 residues. CDR1 KGHSH and CDR2 LQKENI come from the germline V gene. V trimming: 1 base; J trimming: 0 bases; junction bases outside the gene matches: 4. In DNA, the CDR3 is TGTGCCAGCTCACCACAACATAGCGGGAGCTCCTACGAGCAGTACTTC. Translated: CASSPQHSGSSYEQYF.

This clone showed up just once. J is TRBJ2-7 and V is TRBV7-9; possibly TRBD1 for D (6 bases). Trimming removed 1 base from V and 6 bases from J, with 16 bases in between. Germline assignment: CDR1 SEHNR and CDR2 FQNEAQ (reference sequence). CDR3 length equals 15 residues. CDR3 in DNA: TGTGCCAGCAGCTTAGTGACAGGCTACCCTATCGAGCAGTACTTC. Translation: CASSLVTGYPIEQYF.

The rearrangement links TRBV29-1 to TRBJ2-2; 7 bases match TRBD2. This CDR3 spans 15 amino acids. J gave up 0 bases and V 5 bases, and 6 bases lay outside the gene matches. Germline CDR1 reads SQVTM; CDR2 reads ANQGSEA. The CDR3 region is CSVLISGTNTGELFF. DNA for the CDR3: TGCAGCGTTTTAATAAGCGGGACGAACACCGGGGAGCTGTTTTTT.